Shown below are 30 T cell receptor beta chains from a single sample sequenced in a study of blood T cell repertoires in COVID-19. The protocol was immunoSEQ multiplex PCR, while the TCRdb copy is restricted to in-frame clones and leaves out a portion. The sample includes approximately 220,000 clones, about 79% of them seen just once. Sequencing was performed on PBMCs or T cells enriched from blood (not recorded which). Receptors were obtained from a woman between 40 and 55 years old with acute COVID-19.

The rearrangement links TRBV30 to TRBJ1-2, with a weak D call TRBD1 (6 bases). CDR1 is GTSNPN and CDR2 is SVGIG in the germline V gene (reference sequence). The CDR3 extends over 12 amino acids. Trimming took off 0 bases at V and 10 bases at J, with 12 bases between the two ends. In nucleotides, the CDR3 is TGTGCCTGGAGTGTACAGGGTATCCTCTACACCTTC. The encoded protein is CAWSVQGILYTF.

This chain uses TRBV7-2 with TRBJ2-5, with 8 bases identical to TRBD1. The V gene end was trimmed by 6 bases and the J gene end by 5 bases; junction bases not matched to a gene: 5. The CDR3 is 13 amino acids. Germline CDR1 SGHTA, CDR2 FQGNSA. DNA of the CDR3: TGTGCCAGCAGAGGACAGGGAGTGGAGACCCAGTACTTC. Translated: CASRGQGVETQYF.

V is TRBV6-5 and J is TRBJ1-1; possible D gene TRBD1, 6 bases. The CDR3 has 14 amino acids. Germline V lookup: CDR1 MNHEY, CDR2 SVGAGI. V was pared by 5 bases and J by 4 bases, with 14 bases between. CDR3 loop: CASSPGPQGTEAFF. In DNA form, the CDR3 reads TGTGCCAGCAGTCCCGGTCCACAGGGCACTGAAGCTTTCTTT.

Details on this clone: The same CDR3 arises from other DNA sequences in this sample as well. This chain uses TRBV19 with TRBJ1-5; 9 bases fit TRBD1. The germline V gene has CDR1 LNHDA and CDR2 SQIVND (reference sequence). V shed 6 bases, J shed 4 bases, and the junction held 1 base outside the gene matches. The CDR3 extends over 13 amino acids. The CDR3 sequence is CASRDRGNQPQHF. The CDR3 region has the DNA TGTGCCAGTAGGGACAGGGGAAATCAGCCCCAGCATTTT. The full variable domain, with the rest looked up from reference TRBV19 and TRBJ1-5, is DGGITQSPKYLFRKEGQNVTLSCEQNLNHDAMYWYRQDPGQGLRLIYYSQIVNDFQKGDIAEGYSVSREKKESFPLTVTSAQKNPTAFYLCASRDRGNQPQHFGDGTRLSIL.

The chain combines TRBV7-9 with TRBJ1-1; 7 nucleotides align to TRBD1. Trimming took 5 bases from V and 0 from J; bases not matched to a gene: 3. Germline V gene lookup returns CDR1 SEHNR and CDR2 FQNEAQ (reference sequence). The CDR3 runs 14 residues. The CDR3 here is CASSPGQLNTEAFF. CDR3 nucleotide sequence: TGTGCCAGCAGCCCGGGACAGCTGAACACTGAAGCTTTCTTT.

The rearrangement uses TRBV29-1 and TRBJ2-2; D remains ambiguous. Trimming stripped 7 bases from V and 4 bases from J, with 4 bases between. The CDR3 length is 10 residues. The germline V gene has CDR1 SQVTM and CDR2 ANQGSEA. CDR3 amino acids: CSGGTGELFF. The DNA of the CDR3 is TGCAGCGGCGGCACCGGGGAGCTGTTTTTT.

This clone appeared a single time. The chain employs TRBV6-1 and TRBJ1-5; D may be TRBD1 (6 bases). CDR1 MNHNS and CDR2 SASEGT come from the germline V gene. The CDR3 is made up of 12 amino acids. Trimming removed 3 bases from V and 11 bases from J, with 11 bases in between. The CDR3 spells CASSETGQSQHF. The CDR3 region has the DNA TGTGCCAGCAGTGAGACAGGACAGTCCCAGCATTTT.

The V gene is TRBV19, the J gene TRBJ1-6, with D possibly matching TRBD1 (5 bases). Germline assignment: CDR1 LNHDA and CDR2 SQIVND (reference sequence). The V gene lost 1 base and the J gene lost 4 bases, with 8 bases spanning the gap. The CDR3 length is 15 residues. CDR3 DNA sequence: TGTGCCAGTAGTATAGGTGGGGGGTATAATTCACCCCTCCACTTT. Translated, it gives CASSIGGGYNSPLHF. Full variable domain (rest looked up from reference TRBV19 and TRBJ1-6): DGGITQSPKYLFRKEGQNVTLSCEQNLNHDAMYWYRQDPGQGLRLIYYSQIVNDFQKGDIAEGYSVSREKKESFPLTVTSAQKNPTAFYLCASSIGGGYNSPLHFGNGTRLTVT.

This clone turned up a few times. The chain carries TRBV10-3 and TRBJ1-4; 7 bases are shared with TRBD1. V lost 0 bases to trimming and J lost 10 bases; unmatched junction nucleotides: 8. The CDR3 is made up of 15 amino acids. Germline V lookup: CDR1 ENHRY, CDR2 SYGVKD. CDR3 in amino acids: CAISESGTARGKLFF. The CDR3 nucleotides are TGTGCCATCAGTGAGTCAGGGACAGCTAGGGGAAAACTGTTTTTT.

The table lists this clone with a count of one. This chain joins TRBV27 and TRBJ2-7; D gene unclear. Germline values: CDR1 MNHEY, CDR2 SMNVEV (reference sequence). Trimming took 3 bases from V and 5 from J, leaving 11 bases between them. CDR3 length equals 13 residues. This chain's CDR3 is CASSFGFRDEQYF. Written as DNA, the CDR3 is TGTGCCAGCAGTTTCGGGTTCCGGGACGAGCAGTACTTC.

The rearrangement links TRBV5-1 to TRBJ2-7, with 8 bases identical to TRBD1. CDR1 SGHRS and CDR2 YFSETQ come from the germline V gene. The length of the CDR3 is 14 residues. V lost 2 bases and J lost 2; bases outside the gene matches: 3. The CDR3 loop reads CASSFTGQAYEQYF. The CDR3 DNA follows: TGCGCCAGCAGCTTTACGGGACAGGCCTACGAGCAGTACTTC.

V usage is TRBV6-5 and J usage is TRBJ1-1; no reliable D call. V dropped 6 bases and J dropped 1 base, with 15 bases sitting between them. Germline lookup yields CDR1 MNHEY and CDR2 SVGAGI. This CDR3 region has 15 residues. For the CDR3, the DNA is TGTGCCAGCAGGCTTGACTCCAAAGGGAACACTGAAGCTTTCTTT. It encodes CASRLDSKGNTEAFF.

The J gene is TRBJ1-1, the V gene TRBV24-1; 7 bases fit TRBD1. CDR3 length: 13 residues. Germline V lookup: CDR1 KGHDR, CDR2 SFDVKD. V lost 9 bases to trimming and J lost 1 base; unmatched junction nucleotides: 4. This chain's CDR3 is CATRQGGNTEAFF. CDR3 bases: TGTGCCACCCGCCAGGGGGGGAACACTGAAGCTTTCTTT.

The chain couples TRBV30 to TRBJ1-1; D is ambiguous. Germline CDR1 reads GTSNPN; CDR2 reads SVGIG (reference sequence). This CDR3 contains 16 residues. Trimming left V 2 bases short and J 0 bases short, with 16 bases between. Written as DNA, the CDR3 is TGTGCCTGGAGTAGGTTAAGCGGGCACATGAACACTGAAGCTTTCTTT. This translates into CAWSRLSGHMNTEAFF.

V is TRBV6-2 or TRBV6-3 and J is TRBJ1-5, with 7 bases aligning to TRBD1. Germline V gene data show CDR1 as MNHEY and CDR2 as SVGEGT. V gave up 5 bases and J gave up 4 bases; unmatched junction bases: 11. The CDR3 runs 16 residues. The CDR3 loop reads CASSARRGTGNQPQHF. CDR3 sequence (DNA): TGTGCCAGCAGTGCCCGCAGGGGGACGGGGAATCAGCCCCAGCATTTT.

The CDR3 DNA reads as TGTGCCTGGAGATCCCCGGGACAGGGGATCACTGAAGCTTTCTTT. As protein: CAWRSPGQGITEAFF. The V call is TRBV30, the J call TRBJ1-1, with 10 bases matching TRBD1. Germline assignment: CDR1 GTSNPN and CDR2 SVGIG (reference sequence). CDR3 length: 15 amino acids. Trimming removed 3 bases from V and 4 bases from J; junction bases left unmatched: 8.

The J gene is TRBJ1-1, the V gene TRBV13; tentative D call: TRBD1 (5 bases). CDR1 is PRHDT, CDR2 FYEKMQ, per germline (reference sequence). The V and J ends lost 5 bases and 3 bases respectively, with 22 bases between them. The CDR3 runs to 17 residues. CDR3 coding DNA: TGTGCCAGCAGCCCACACGGGAGGGCCGGGGCAGACACTGAAGCTTTCTTT. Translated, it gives CASSPHGRAGADTEAFF.

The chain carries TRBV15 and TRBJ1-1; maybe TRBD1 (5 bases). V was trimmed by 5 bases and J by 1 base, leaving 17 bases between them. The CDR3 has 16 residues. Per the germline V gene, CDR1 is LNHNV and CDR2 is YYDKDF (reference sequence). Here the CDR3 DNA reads TGTGCCACCAGCCCCACCTTGGGGCAGGGGAACACTGAAGCTTTCTTT. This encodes CATSPTLGQGNTEAFF.

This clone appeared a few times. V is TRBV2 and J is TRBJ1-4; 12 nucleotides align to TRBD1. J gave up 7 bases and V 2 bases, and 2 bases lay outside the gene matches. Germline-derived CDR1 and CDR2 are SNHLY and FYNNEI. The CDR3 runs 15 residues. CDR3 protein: CASSELGQGAEKLFF. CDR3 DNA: TGTGCCAGCAGTGAATTGGGACAGGGGGCTGAAAAACTGTTTTTT.

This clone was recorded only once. The CDR3: CASSQSGYGSYNEQFF. In nucleotides, the CDR3 is TGCGCCAGCAGTCAATCAGGGTACGGGAGCTACAATGAGCAGTTCTTC. The rearrangement uses TRBV23-1 and TRBJ2-1; the D gene is possibly TRBD2 (6 bases). TRBV23-1 is given ORF status, its function remaining uncertain. The length of the CDR3 is 16 residues. V gave up 0 bases and J gave up 3 bases, with 12 bases separating them.

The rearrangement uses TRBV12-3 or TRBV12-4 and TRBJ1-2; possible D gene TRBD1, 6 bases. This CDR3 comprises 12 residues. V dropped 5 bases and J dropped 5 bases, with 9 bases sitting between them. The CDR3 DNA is TGTGCCAGCAGTCCGGGACATTATGGCTACACCTTC. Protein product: CASSPGHYGYTF.

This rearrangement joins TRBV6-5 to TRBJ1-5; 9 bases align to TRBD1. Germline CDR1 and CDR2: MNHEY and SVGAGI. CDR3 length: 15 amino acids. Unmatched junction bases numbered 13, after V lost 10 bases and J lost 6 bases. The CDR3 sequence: CATLDRGRVVQPQHF. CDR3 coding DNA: TGTGCCACCCTGGACAGGGGAAGGGTAGTTCAGCCCCAGCATTTT.

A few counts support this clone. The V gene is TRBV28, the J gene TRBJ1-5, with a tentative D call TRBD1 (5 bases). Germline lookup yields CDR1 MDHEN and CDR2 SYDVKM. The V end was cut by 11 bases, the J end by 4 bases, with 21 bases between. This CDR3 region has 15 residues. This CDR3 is CAGRGGGVANQPQHF. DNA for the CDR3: TGTGCCGGCCGTGGGGGGGGAGTTGCAAATCAGCCCCAGCATTTT. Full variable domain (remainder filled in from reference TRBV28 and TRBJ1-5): DVKVTQSSRYLVKRTGEKVFLECVQDMDHENMFWYRQDPGLGLRLIYFSYDVKMKEKGDIPEGYSVSREKKERFSLILESASTNQTSMYLCAGRGGGVANQPQHFGDGTRLSIL.

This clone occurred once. The CDR3 sequence: CASSPQGGGTGELFF. CDR3 nucleotides: TGTGCCAGTAGTCCCCAGGGCGGGGGTACCGGGGAGCTGTTTTTT. The V and J genes are TRBV19 and TRBJ2-2, with 7 bases aligning to TRBD2. CDR3 size: 15 residues. J gave up 5 bases and V 5 bases, and 8 bases lay outside the gene matches. Germline V gene sequence: CDR1 LNHDA, CDR2 SQIVND (reference sequence).

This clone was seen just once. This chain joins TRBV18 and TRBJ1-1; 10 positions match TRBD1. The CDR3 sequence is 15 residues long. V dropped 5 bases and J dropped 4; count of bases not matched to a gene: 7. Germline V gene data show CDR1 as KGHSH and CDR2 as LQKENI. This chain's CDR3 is CASSETGGAGTEAFF. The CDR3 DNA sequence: TGTGCCAGCTCAGAGACAGGGGGCGCGGGCACTGAAGCTTTCTTT.

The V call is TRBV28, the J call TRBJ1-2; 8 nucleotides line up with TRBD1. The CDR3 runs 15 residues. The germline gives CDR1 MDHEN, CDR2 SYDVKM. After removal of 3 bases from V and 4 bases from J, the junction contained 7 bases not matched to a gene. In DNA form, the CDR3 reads TGTGCCAGCAGTTTGCCCGGACAGGGCGCCTATGGCTACACCTTC. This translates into CASSLPGQGAYGYTF.

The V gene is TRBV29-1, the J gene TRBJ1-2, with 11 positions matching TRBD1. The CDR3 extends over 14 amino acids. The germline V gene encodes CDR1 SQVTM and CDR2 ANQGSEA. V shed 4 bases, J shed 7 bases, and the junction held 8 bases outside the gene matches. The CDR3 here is CSVVRDRGKGGYTF. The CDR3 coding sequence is TGCAGCGTTGTTCGGGACAGGGGGAAGGGTGGCTACACCTTC. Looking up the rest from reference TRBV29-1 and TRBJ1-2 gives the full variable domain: SAVISQKPSRDICQRGTSLTIQCQVDSQVTMMFWYRQQPGQSLTLIATANQGSEATYESGFVIDKFPISRPNLTFSTLTVSNMSPEDSSIYLCSVVRDRGKGGYTFGSGTRLTVV.

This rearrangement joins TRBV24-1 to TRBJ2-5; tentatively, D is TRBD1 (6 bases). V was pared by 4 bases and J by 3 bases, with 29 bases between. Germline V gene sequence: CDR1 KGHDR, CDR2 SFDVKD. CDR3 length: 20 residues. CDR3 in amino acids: CATSDPDRTSQFGLKETQYF. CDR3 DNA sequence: TGTGCCACCAGTGACCCCGACAGGACCTCGCAATTTGGGCTCAAAGAGACCCAGTACTTC.

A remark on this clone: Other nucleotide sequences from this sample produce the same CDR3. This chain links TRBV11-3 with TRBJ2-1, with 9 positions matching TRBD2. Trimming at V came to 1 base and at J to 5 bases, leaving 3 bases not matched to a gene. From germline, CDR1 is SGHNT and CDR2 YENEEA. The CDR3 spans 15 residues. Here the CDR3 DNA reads TGTGCCAGCAGCTTAGGGGCGGGGGGGCACAATGAGCAGTTCTTC. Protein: CASSLGAGGHNEQFF.

CDR3 in amino acids: CASSLSPDRGQPQHF. The CDR3 DNA sequence: TGTGCCAGCAGTTTATCTCCGGACAGGGGTCAGCCCCAGCATTTT. The rearrangement uses TRBV27 and TRBJ1-5; TRBD1 matches at 9 bases. The CDR3 is made up of 15 amino acids. V shed 0 bases, J shed 6 bases, and the junction held 3 bases outside the gene matches. Germline V CDR1 and CDR2: MNHEY, SMNVEV (reference sequence).